This T cell receptor (beta chain) comes out of a study of blood T cell repertoires in COVID-19. Study-wide background: Both acute and convalescent COVID-19 samples were obtained from the United States, Italy and Spain.

Profiling relied on immunoSEQ multiplex PCR, and the TCRdb table lists in-frame clones only, not all of them. Of some 270,000 clones in the sample, approximately 89% were seen once. This CDR3 region has 15 residues. The V and J ends lost 5 bases and 8 bases respectively, with 21 bases between them. Germline assignment: CDR1 MDHEN and CDR2 SYDVKM. What was sequenced was peripheral blood. This TCR came from a woman aged 55-75 years who had recovered from COVID-19. The V and J genes are TRBV28 and TRBJ1-1; D gene ambiguous. CDR3 protein: CASSPLTSGSAEAFF. CDR3 nucleotide sequence: TGTGCCAGCAGTCCCCTTACGAGTGGTTCCGCCGAAGCTTTCTTT.